These 10 T cell receptor beta chains share one sample of origin, sequenced in a study of regulatory T cells in long-lasting Graves disease. Specified time point: newly diagnosed GD, antithyroid drugs for less than 3 months. RNA extracted from PBMCs served as the sequencing template. Combining iRepertoire HTBI primers with Arm-PCR of CDR3 regions, the authors built TCR beta libraries. TCRdb fed the multiplex PCR reads into MiXCR, producing one record per CDR3 protein. This sample has 530,000 or so distinct CDR3 sequences; approximately 16% occur once, and the top ten carry 12%. Separately, the same data were catalogued under a study of T cells in Graves' hyperthyroidism and ophthalmopathy.

The sequencing here drew on peripheral blood mononuclear cells (PBMCs), taken at new diagnosis, from a patient treated with antithyroid drugs. The receptors were gathered from a man between 18 and 35 years old with Graves disease.

The sample holds many counts of this clonotype. The chain uses TRBV20-1 and TRBJ2-5; D is tentatively TRBD1 or TRBD2 (5 bases each). V was cut by 3 bases and J by 3 bases, with 8 bases left in between. This CDR3 has 12 residues. CDR1 is DFQATT, CDR2 SNEGSKA, per germline (reference sequence). The chain's CDR3 is CSASMGEETQYF. CDR3 bases: TGCAGTGCTAGTATGGGGGAAGAGACCCAGTACTTC.

This clonotype was seen a handful of times. The chain recombines TRBV5-1 with TRBJ2-5; 7 nucleotides line up with TRBD1. The germline gives CDR1 SGHRS, CDR2 YFSETQ. V dropped 4 bases and J dropped 4; count of bases not matched to a gene: 10. The CDR3 consists of 15 residues. Written as DNA, the CDR3 is TGCGCCAGCAGCCCGTACCAGACAGGGAGAGAGACCCAGTACTTC. Its translation is CASSPYQTGRETQYF.

The V and J genes are TRBV10-3 and TRBJ2-1; possibly TRBD2 for D (5 bases). The germline CDR1 and CDR2 sequences are ENHRY and SYGVKD. The CDR3 has 13 amino acids. With 3 bases removed from V and 8 bases from J, the gap between germline ends came to 11 bases. CDR3 sequence reads: CAISDVVGDEQFF. In nucleotides, the CDR3 is TGTGCCATCAGTGACGTAGTGGGAGATGAGCAGTTCTTC.

This clonotype has more than one count but fewer than ten. The rearrangement uses TRBV5-1 and TRBJ2-2; 8 bases are shared with TRBD1. The CDR3 runs to 15 residues. The trim removed 4 bases at V and 6 bases at J, leaving 8 bases unmatched. The V gene's germline CDR1 is SGHRS and CDR2 YFSETQ. The CDR3 nucleotides are TGCGCCAGCAGCCTAAGGACAGGGATGGCCGGGGAGCTGTTTTTT. Protein: CASSLRTGMAGELFF.

The chain employs TRBV5-4 and TRBJ2-3; D not certain. The CDR3 runs to 14 residues. Per germline, CDR1 SGHNT and CDR2 YYREEE (reference sequence). Trimming cost V 9 bases and J 2 bases, with 16 bases left between them. In DNA, the CDR3 is TGTGCCACCCTACCGACCGGTCCCACAGATACGCAGTATTTT. Its translation: CATLPTGPTDTQYF.

There are a few counts of this clonotype. The chain recombines TRBV5-1 with TRBJ2-3; D is tentatively TRBD1 or TRBD2 (5 bases each). V was cut by 1 base and J by 4 bases, with 16 bases left in between. CDR1 is SGHRS and CDR2 is YFSETQ in the germline V gene. The CDR3 length is 16 residues. CDR3: CASSLFGGAGADTQYF. For the CDR3, the DNA is TGCGCCAGCAGCTTGTTTGGGGGAGCCGGGGCAGATACGCAGTATTTT.

This clonotype was detected a few times. The chain has TRBV7-9 and TRBJ2-5; D is undetermined. CDR3 size: 14 residues. Germline loops: CDR1 SEHNR, CDR2 FQNEAQ (reference sequence). The V gene lost 1 base and the J gene lost 1 base, with 7 bases spanning the gap. The CDR3 here is CASSLEQLQETQYF. DNA of the CDR3: TGTGCCAGCAGCTTAGAACAGCTCCAAGAGACCCAGTACTTC. The complete variable domain, with remaining parts taken from reference TRBV7-9 and TRBJ2-5, reads DTGVSQNPRHKITKRGQNVTFRCDPISEHNRLYWYRQTLGQGPEFLTYFQNEAQLEKSRLLSDRFSAERPKGSFSTLEIQRTEQGDSAMYLCASSLEQLQETQYFGPGTRLLVL.

Regarding this clonotype: This may stem from a read error, because a much larger clone lies one nucleotide away. V gene TRBV11-2 combines with J gene TRBJ2-1; no firm D call. Germline CDR1 and CDR2: SGHAT and FQNNGV. CDR3 length: 16 amino acids. Trimming left V 0 bases short and J 0 bases short, with 9 bases between. The CDR3: CASSLDVGDSYNEQFF. The CDR3 nucleotides read TGTGCCAGCAGCTTAGATGTGGGTGACTCCTACAATGAGCAGTTCTTC.

The sample holds a few counts of this clonotype. The rearrangement uses TRBV20-1 and TRBJ2-6; 7 nucleotides agree with TRBD2. Per the germline V gene, CDR1 is DFQATT and CDR2 is SNEGSKA (reference sequence). The CDR3 is 17 amino acids. Trimming took 0 bases from V and 0 from J; bases not matched to a gene: 5. The CDR3 DNA sequence: TGCAGTGCTAGAGATTCGGGGGGAAGCTCTGGGGCCAACGTCCTGACTTTC. Its protein product is CSARDSGGSSGANVLTF.

J is TRBJ1-5 and V is TRBV2; tentative D call: TRBD1 (5 bases). The CDR3 covers 15 residues. Per the germline V gene, CDR1 is SNHLY and CDR2 is FYNNEI. V was cut by 7 bases and J by 1 base, with 14 bases left in between. CDR3 sequence: CASNAQRTSNQPQHF. In DNA form, the CDR3 reads TGTGCCAGCAACGCACAAAGGACAAGCAATCAGCCCCAGCATTTT.